This T cell receptor (beta chain) was profiled in a study of cytomegalovirus exposure and HLA in healthy donors (dated by TCRdb to 2016 to 2017). A note on the overall study: An earlier analysis of approximately 590 of the donors reported 250 to 350 Gb of sequence data and approximately 110 million unique TCR beta sequences from about 180 million T cells. The later analysis used no new phenotypic data to find candidate immune exposures, relying instead on TCR beta sequences and their occurrence across donors. Donor age, sex, ethnicity and CMV serostatus were compiled alongside the repertoire data. To study patterns of TCR occurrence, a later analysis re-analyzed previously published TCR beta repertoires from 650 to 750 donors and added high-resolution HLA genotyping. To decide whether each TCR beta V gene segment behaved as functional or pseudogenic, an earlier analysis of some 540 of the donors relied on high-throughput TCR beta sequencing. A later genetic analysis took genome-wide SNP genotypes for about three fifths of the 666 donors and used that subset as a discovery cohort. All discovery cohort repertoires had been generated using a single sequencing platform. The study used immunosequencing to profile the T cell repertoires of more than 650 subjects and linked those repertoires to cytomegalovirus serostatus. High-throughput TCR immunosequencing, statistical association of individual TCRs with disease status, and machine learning were combined to predict cytomegalovirus infection status. Typing coverage varied by locus: 629-630 donors for A, B, C, DRB1 and DQB1; more than 500 for DQA1; 606 for DPA1; around 450 for DPB1. The study aimed to test whether cataloging public T cell receptors could reveal signatures of past pathogen exposure. Several DR-DQ haplotypes were handled as single units for association and clustering, since linkage in the cohort was strong. Approximately 300 gigabases of sequencing data and roughly 81 million unique TCR sequences made up an early release that covered about 640 HLA-typed donors. Along with the roughly 670-subject first cohort, a separate validation cohort of around 120 different subjects was used. Both class I and class II loci were covered by HLA typing, at four-digit resolution. Of the roughly 400 genotyped donors, around 81% fell in the genetic ancestry cluster associated with self-reported Caucasian donors. Among approximately 370 genotyped donors of the cohort, an average of around 220,000 unique TCR beta nucleotide sequences was sequenced per donor, of which 15% to 20% were non-productive.

The paper's findings and limits, for the study overall: It was suggested by the authors that the approach could potentially be generalized to other disease states and immunological phenotypes. A further reported finding was that TCR beta sequences accurately predicted the HLA-A and HLA-B alleles for most subjects in the first cohort. A later analysis found that TCR association rates varied across HLA loci, with DRB1 alleles showing the most associated TCRs and HLA-C alleles the fewest. This cohort had only TCR beta chains sequenced, and the lack of alpha or paired-chain data limited which features could be detected. Because the 87-base-pair reads could not distinguish some IMGT-functional V segments, including TRBV6-2 and TRBV6-3, those segments were excluded. A cluster of highly shared sequence variants was judged likely to represent a technical artifact of the sequencing pipeline. Most TCR sequences were observed very rarely across donors, whereas some public TCRs were present in many individuals. At a false discovery rate of 0.05, a later analysis linked about 17,000 TCR beta sequences to specific HLA alleles. Presence/absence analyses assumed roughly uniform sequencing depth across donors, an assumption that may not hold. The only immune exposure information available for the cohort was CMV serostatus. Linkage disequilibrium might explain the correlated functional status among segregating V segments, but an unknown experimental factor could not be excluded. According to a later analysis, most CMV-associated TCR beta chains appeared to be HLA-restricted, and the HLA associations seemed to be driven largely by CMV exposure. The classifier was reported to diagnose cytomegalovirus status with high specificity and sensitivity in both the original and validation cohorts. The study gave a list of around 170 TCR beta chains associated with cytomegalovirus. A later genetic analysis reported fewer N-insertions in productive TCRs among donors in an Asian-associated ancestry cluster than the roughly 620-donor mean. A later analysis reported that several top co-occurrence clusters appeared linked to parvovirus B19, influenza, CMV and Epstein-Barr virus. A few of the identified cytomegalovirus-associated TCR beta chains were confirmed in vitro to be specific for cytomegalovirus antigens. V-gene and J-gene trimming of TCR beta chains was associated with a missense DCLRE1C variant in a later genetic analysis, and the association was replicated in an independent cohort. A later analysis found that HLA-associated TCR beta chains were more clonally expanded and had lower generation probabilities than equally common non-associated chains. Because HLA typing was unavailable for some donors at each locus, only the typed subset was used in association tests. Broadly in line with IMGT annotations, most TCR beta V segments showed up in productive rearrangements about 90% or about 30% of the time in an earlier analysis of around 550 of the donors. Because counts were too low, seventeen rarely observed V segments, including chromosome 9 orphons, were excluded from the earlier analysis of under 650 of the donors. Assigning TCR associations to individual alleles was difficult when HLA alleles, especially DR and DQ, strongly co-occurred.

V trim: 5 bases; J trim: 0 bases; unmatched bases: 4. The CDR3 has 15 amino acids, counting the end cysteine and phenylalanine. Just CDR3 DNA is preserved here, 45 bases in frame from base 1. The germline V gene yields MDHEN for CDR1 and SYDVKM for CDR2. The cohort was made up of several hundred healthy bone marrow donors. At the time of sampling, every cohort member was nominally healthy, though immune exposures that went unrecorded were likely present. The donor tested CMV seropositive and was one of the 289 seropositive cohort members. A peripheral blood sample was collected from each donor, and TCR beta sequencing was performed on peripheral blood mononuclear cells. Genomic DNA extraction from the blood cell samples was performed with the Qiagen DNeasy Blood Extraction Kit. Library preparation used the immunoSEQ multiplex PCR assay. For the multiplex PCR, a mixture combining 60 forward primers for TCR Vbeta segments and 13 reverse primers for TCR Jbeta segments was used. The CDR3 region of rearranged TCR beta genes was amplified from genomic DNA with a multiplex PCR assay. The amplified TCR beta libraries were sequenced on the Illumina HiSeq System as 87-base-pair reads. Processing in the source paper ran as follows. A later analysis counted about 76 million unique TCR beta chains across the 650 to 700 repertoires, and 9 million to 14 million of these chains were shared by at least two donors. Raw reads were error-corrected and collapsed into unique sequences with a nearest-neighbor algorithm that merged closely related sequences to remove PCR and sequencing errors. To assign V, D and J gene segments, CDR3 sequences were aligned to IMGT reference sequences. For a sequence to be retained, a match of at least six nucleotides was required to both a V gene segment and a J gene segment. A rearrangement was called productive if the CDR3 had no stop codons and remained in frame with V and J, and every other rearrangement was called non-productive. Following IMGT convention, CDR3 was defined as the stretch from the second conserved V-encoded cysteine to the conserved J-encoded phenylalanine. In an earlier analysis of around 640 of the donors, sequences lacking an unambiguous match to a single V gene segment were excluded. An earlier analysis of approximately 590 of the donors called V segments functional above 56.7% productive rearrangements and segregating when the between-donor standard deviation exceeded 5%. To diagnose cytomegalovirus status from the catalog of TCR beta chain sequences, a statistical classification framework was built. V and J gene assignment, in a later analysis, came from comparing TCR nucleotide sequences with IMGT/GENE-DB human TR gene sequences. Using the TCRdist pipeline, a later analysis assigned CDR3 sequences along with most-parsimonious VDJ recombination scenarios. In a later analysis, each TCR beta chain was defined by its CDR3 amino acid sequence together with its V-gene family, and reads without a unique V-gene family were excluded. In a later analysis, 500 to 650 highly shared, low-generation-probability nucleotide sequences were removed to address suspected cross-contamination and a sequencing artifact. For each public chain, a later analysis derived a clonal expansion index from normalized ranks of inferred template counts within each repertoire. Generation probabilities in a later analysis came from a VDJ recombination model fitted to out-of-frame rearrangements, and those results were checked against IGoR. In a later analysis, TCR-TCR, TCR-HLA and TCR-CMV co-occurrence was scored with hypergeometric tests, and a repertoire-size bias correction was applied to TCR pairs. A later analysis estimated false discovery rates by permuting HLA or CMV assignments 20 times. A later analysis grouped co-occurring TCRs with DBSCAN, adding TCRdist sequence similarity when clustering within HLA-allele-positive subsets. Repertoires with fewer than 30,000 or more than 120,000 public chains, plus five repertoires with anomalous nucleotide sharing, were excluded from co-occurrence clustering. TCRdb took over this immuneACCESS table, retaining in-frame rearrangements with V and J assigned. Such tables are incomplete; in checked studies, under half of the missing clones stem from an unresolved V gene, and the remainder is unexplained. V and J calls and clone size come straight from that table; D and trimming were deduced from the DNA. This sample is represented by under 120,000 clones; roughly 70% of them were singletons. The ten largest clones capture roughly 10% of the sample.

Points on this clone: No antigen is known for it. Per-nucleotide qualities are absent, and no much larger clonotype sits a single base away.

This sequence uses TRBV28 and TRBJ2-3; the central 8 bases match TRBD1. The TCR was taken from a man in his forties in good health and CMV-seropositive. The sequencing input was PBMCs. The DNA reads TGTGCCAGCAGTCCCGGACAGGGCAGCACAGATACGCAGTATTTT. Translated, it reads CASSPGQGSTDTQYF. Reference TRBV28 and TRBJ2-3 genes cover what lies past the CDR3, so the full variable domain is DVKVTQSSRYLVKRTGEKVFLECVQDMDHENMFWYRQDPGLGLRLIYFSYDVKMKEKGDIPEGYSVSREKKERFSLILESASTNQTSMYLCASSPGQGSTDTQYFGPGTRLTVL.